This T cell receptor (beta chain) originates from a study of blood T cell repertoires in COVID-19. Using immunoSEQ multiplex PCR, the repertoire was profiled, and TCRdb retains in-frame clones only, with some absent. The data contain 150,000 or so clones, roughly 88% of them singletons. Per the germline V gene, CDR1 is SGHDN and CDR2 is FVKESK. The CDR3 is 13 residues long. The J segment lost 10 bases and the V segment lost 4 bases, leaving 7 bases of the junction unmatched. V and J are TRBV14 and TRBJ1-1; 9 bases match TRBD1. Sample: peripheral blood. The receptor was isolated from a woman aged 60-70 years with acute or convalescent COVID-19. Here the CDR3 reads CASSPRTGEGAFF. DNA of the CDR3: TGTGCCAGCAGCCCTAGGACAGGGGAAGGAGCTTTCTTT.